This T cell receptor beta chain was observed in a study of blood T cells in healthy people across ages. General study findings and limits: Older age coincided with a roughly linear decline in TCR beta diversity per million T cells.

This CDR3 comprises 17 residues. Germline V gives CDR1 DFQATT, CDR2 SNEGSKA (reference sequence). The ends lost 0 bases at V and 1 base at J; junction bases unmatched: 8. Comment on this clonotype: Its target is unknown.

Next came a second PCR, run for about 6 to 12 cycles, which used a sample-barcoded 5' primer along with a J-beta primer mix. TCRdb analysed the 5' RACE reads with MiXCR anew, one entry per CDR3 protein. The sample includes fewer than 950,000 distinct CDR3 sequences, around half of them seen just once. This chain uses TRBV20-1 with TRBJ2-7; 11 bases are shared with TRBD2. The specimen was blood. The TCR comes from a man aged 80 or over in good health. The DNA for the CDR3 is TGCAGTGCTAGAGACCCCGGGACTAGCGGAGGGTCCTACGAGCAGTACTTC. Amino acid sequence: CSARDPGTSGGSYEQYF.